The next 27 T cell receptor beta chains were all read from a single sample in a study of CD8+ T cells in alopecia areata. Isolated RNA was reverse transcribed into cDNA used as the sequencing template. Sequenced by immunoSEQ multiplex PCR; TCRdb stores in-frame clones only, minus some. The profile shows over 250,000 clones, roughly 60% of them singletons. Indicated treatment: oral pan-JAK inhibitor, 5-10 mg twice daily. Sequencing used CD4+ T cells sorted from blood, obtained at week 52, from a patient treated with tofacitinib. Receptors originate from a human donor with alopecia areata.

This sequence joins TRBV27 and TRBJ1-6; TRBD1 agrees at 10 bases. The germline V gene has CDR1 MNHEY and CDR2 SMNVEV (reference sequence). V lost 5 bases, J lost 7 bases, and 2 bases stayed unmatched. CDR3 length: 14 residues. The CDR3 loop reads CASSRTGGNSPLHF. The CDR3 DNA is TGTGCCAGCAGTCGGACAGGGGGGAATTCACCCCTCCACTTT.

This chain links TRBV20-1 with TRBJ2-1; no definite D call. Trimming removed 0 bases from V and 4 bases from J, with 1 base in between. There are 11 residues in the CDR3. In germline, CDR1 is DFQATT, CDR2 SNEGSKA (reference sequence). In DNA form, the CDR3 reads TGCAGTGCTAGAGATTACAATGAGCAGTTCTTC. Translating gives CSARDYNEQFF.

CDR3 protein: CASSFTQRDTEAFF. CDR3 bases: TGTGCCAGCAGCTTTACCCAGAGGGACACTGAAGCTTTCTTT. The V and J genes are TRBV5-4 and TRBJ1-1; D is uncertain. The CDR3 is made up of 14 amino acids. Trimming took off 2 bases at V and 3 bases at J, with 11 bases between the two ends. Germline V lookup: CDR1 SGHNT, CDR2 YYREEE (reference sequence).

The rearrangement uses TRBV5-1 and TRBJ1-1; the D is unclear. V was cut by 0 bases and J by 1 base, with 7 bases left in between. Germline-derived CDR1 and CDR2 are SGHRS and YFSETQ. The CDR3 totals 14 residues. CDR3 region: CASSLGPGNTEAFF. In DNA, the CDR3 is TGCGCCAGCAGCTTGGGTCCCGGGAACACTGAAGCTTTCTTT.

V gene TRBV5-4 combines with J gene TRBJ2-3, with 9 bases lining up with TRBD2. The germline CDR1 and CDR2 sequences are SGHNT and YYREEE (reference sequence). The V and J ends lost 2 bases and 1 base, in that order; junction bases with no gene match: 2. This CDR3 is built from 15 residues. CDR3 DNA sequence: TGTGCCAGCAGCTTCAAGCGGGGGGGCACAGATACGCAGTATTTT. Translation: CASSFKRGGTDTQYF.

The chain has TRBV5-4 and TRBJ2-3, with 7 bases lining up with TRBD2. The CDR3 is 15 residues long. After removal of 5 bases from V and 2 bases from J, the junction contained 8 bases not matched to a gene. The germline V gene has CDR1 SGHNT and CDR2 YYREEE (reference sequence). The CDR3 here is CASRKAGPPTDTQYF. CDR3 nucleotide sequence: TGTGCCAGCAGAAAAGCGGGGCCCCCCACAGATACGCAGTATTTT. Supplemented by reference TRBV5-4 and TRBJ2-3, the full variable domain reads ETGVTQSPTHLIKTRGQQVTLRCSSQSGHNTVSWYQQALGQGPQFIFQYYREEENGRGNFPPRFSGLQFPNYSSELNVNALELDDSALYLCASRKAGPPTDTQYFGPGTRLTVL.

The V call is TRBV7-2, the J call TRBJ1-2; TRBD1 might be the D (6 bases). Germline assignment: CDR1 SGHTA and CDR2 FQGNSA. V lost 3 bases and J 4 bases, leaving 15 bases between the germline ends. This CDR3 comprises 15 residues. The CDR3: CASSFSGTLAYGYTF. For the CDR3, the DNA is TGTGCCAGCAGCTTCTCCGGGACACTGGCCTATGGCTACACCTTC.

The chain carries TRBV5-1 and TRBJ1-6; D gene ambiguous. CDR1 and CDR2 from the germline V gene are SGHRS and YFSETQ. The CDR3 is 15 amino acids. V dropped 0 bases and J dropped 9 bases, with 13 bases sitting between them. CDR3 bases: TGCGCCAGCAGCTTGGGTACTCACGTTGGTTCACCCCTCCACTTT. This sequence encodes CASSLGTHVGSPLHF.

This chain connects TRBV2 to TRBJ1-2; TRBD1 agrees at 7 bases. Germline CDR1 and CDR2: SNHLY and FYNNEI. This CDR3 has 14 residues. The J segment lost 2 bases and the V segment lost 4 bases, leaving 4 bases of the junction unmatched. The CDR3 protein is CASSVFRGNYGYTF. In nucleotides, the CDR3 is TGTGCCAGCAGTGTCTTCAGGGGGAACTATGGCTACACCTTC.

This chain uses TRBV19 with TRBJ1-5, with D hard to call. The CDR3 contains 14 residues. Trimming left V 5 bases short and J 7 bases short, with 15 bases between. Per the germline V gene, CDR1 is LNHDA and CDR2 is SQIVND (reference sequence). CDR3 sequence (DNA): TGTGCCAGTAGTTTTGTTCTGGGAAGACAGCCCCAGCATTTT. This sequence encodes CASSFVLGRQPQHF.

The CDR3 DNA follows: TGTGCCAGCTCACCGAGCCAGGGGAACACCGGGGAGCTGTTTTTT. This gives the protein CASSPSQGNTGELFF. This chain joins TRBV18 and TRBJ2-2; perhaps TRBD1 as D (5 bases). The germline CDR1 and CDR2 sequences are KGHSH and LQKENI. Trimming removed 3 bases at V and 1 base at J, with 9 bases between. The CDR3 is 15 amino acids.

This clone came up a few times. This sequence joins TRBV20-1 and TRBJ1-4, with 7 bases aligning to TRBD1. Looked up from germline, CDR1 is DFQATT and CDR2 is SNEGSKA (reference sequence). Trimming cost V 5 bases and J 12 bases; bases outside gene matches: 6. This CDR3 region has 11 residues. In DNA form, the CDR3 reads TGCAGTGCTGGCAGGGGGGTGGAACTGTTTTTT. This translates into CSAGRGVELFF.

This rearrangement joins TRBV18 to TRBJ1-2; no reliable D call. Germline CDR1 is KGHSH and CDR2 is LQKENI. V lost 3 bases to trimming and J lost 0 bases, with 8 bases between them. This CDR3 spans 14 amino acids. The CDR3 sequence is CASSPGKANYGYTF. CDR3 nucleotides: TGTGCCAGCTCACCGGGGAAGGCTAACTATGGCTACACCTTC. The variable domain in full, with the rest retrieved from reference TRBV18 and TRBJ1-2, is NAGVMQNPRHLVRRRGQEARLRCSPMKGHSHVYWYRQLPEEGLKFMVYLQKENIIDESGMPKERFSAEFPKEGPSILRIQQVVRGDSAAYFCASSPGKANYGYTFGSGTRLTVV.

This chain connects TRBV20-1 to TRBJ2-1, with D uncertain. The CDR3 contains 11 residues. V was cut by 5 bases and J by 12 bases, with 14 bases left in between. Germline CDR1 is DFQATT and CDR2 is SNEGSKA (reference sequence). CDR3 DNA sequence: TGCAGTGCTCGGGCCCTCCAAGCGCAGTTCTTC. It specifies CSARALQAQFF.

The rearrangement joins TRBV7-9 to TRBJ2-3, with TRBD2 matching 11 bases. Trimming took 6 bases from V and 4 from J; bases not matched to a gene: 6. The CDR3 runs to 15 residues. CDR1 is SEHNR and CDR2 is FQNEAQ in the germline V gene (reference sequence). Here the CDR3 DNA reads TGTGCCAGCAGGCTAGCGGGGGGCGTTGCAGATACGCAGTATTTT. Protein product: CASRLAGGVADTQYF.

V and J are TRBV6-5 and TRBJ2-5, with D possibly TRBD2 on 6 matching bases. The CDR3 sequence is 12 residues long. Germline V gives CDR1 MNHEY, CDR2 SVGAGI. V lost 5 bases, J lost 3 bases, and 7 bases lay in between. The CDR3 spells CASSIAEETQYF. CDR3 nucleotide sequence: TGTGCCAGCAGTATAGCGGAAGAGACCCAGTACTTC.

The chain uses TRBV5-1 and TRBJ2-2; D remains ambiguous. V shed 0 bases and J shed 6 bases, with 9 bases lying between them. Germline V gives CDR1 SGHRS, CDR2 YFSETQ. The CDR3 runs 14 residues. The CDR3 loop is CASSLVNRAGELFF. The CDR3 nucleotides are TGCGCCAGCAGCTTGGTGAACCGGGCCGGGGAGCTGTTTTTT.

This sequence joins TRBV20-1 and TRBJ1-2; TRBD1 might be the D (5 bases). The ends were cut back, 6 bases at V and 7 bases at J, with 12 bases in the middle. This CDR3 has 11 residues. Germline V gene lookup returns CDR1 DFQATT and CDR2 SNEGSKA (reference sequence). The CDR3 reads CSALRGLGYTF. The CDR3 bases are TGCAGTGCACTACGGGGCCTTGGCTACACCTTC.

The chain links TRBV4-3 to TRBJ1-4, with D uncertain. The V end was cut by 4 bases, the J end by 0 bases, with 15 bases between. CDR1 and CDR2 from the germline V gene are LGHNA and YSLEER. This CDR3 has 17 residues. CDR3 in DNA: TGCGCCAGCAGCCCTACCACACCCGCGGCAACTAATGAAAAACTGTTTTTT. Its protein is CASSPTTPAATNEKLFF.

The rearrangement uses TRBV27 and TRBJ1-4; possibly TRBD1 for D (5 bases). Germline-derived CDR1 and CDR2 are MNHEY and SMNVEV (reference sequence). The CDR3 covers 14 residues. V lost 2 bases to trimming and J lost 8 bases, with 12 bases between them. The CDR3 sequence is CASSLQGVGEKLFF. Written as DNA, the CDR3 is TGTGCCAGCAGTTTACAGGGTGTTGGGGAAAAACTGTTTTTT. Together with reference TRBV27 and TRBJ1-4, the CDR3 gives the full variable domain: EAQVTQNPRYLITVTGKKLTVTCSQNMNHEYMSWYRQDPGLGLRQIYYSMNVEVTDKGDVPEGYKVSRKEKRNFPLILESPSPNQTSLYFCASSLQGVGEKLFFGSGTQLSVL.

The CDR3 nucleotides read TGTGCCAGCAGCCTAGCCGGGACAGATAACACTGAAGCTTTCTTT. Protein product: CASSLAGTDNTEAFF. The chain links TRBV6-5 to TRBJ1-1; 7 nucleotides align to TRBD1. J gave up 2 bases and V 6 bases, and 9 bases lay outside the gene matches. The CDR3 has 15 residues. Germline CDR1 is MNHEY and CDR2 is SVGAGI.

The chain joins TRBV29-1 to TRBJ2-3; TRBD1 matches 10 bases. This CDR3 has 16 residues. CDR1 is SQVTM, CDR2 ANQGSEA, per germline. V shed 5 bases and J 2 bases; nucleotides not matched to a gene: 10. CDR3: CSVPSTGTGVTDTQYF. The CDR3 DNA is TGCAGCGTTCCCTCAACCGGGACAGGGGTCACAGATACGCAGTATTTT.

The V gene is TRBV4-1, the J gene TRBJ2-1; D remains ambiguous. The CDR3 is made up of 11 amino acids. The germline CDR1 and CDR2 sequences are MGHRA and YSYEKL. Trimming removed 4 bases from V and 3 bases from J, with 1 base in between. CDR3 loop: CASSRYNEQFF. The DNA for the CDR3 is TGCGCCAGCAGCCGCTACAATGAGCAGTTCTTC.

The V and J genes are TRBV7-9 and TRBJ1-4; 7 nucleotides line up with TRBD1. V gave up 1 base and J gave up 8 bases; unmatched junction bases: 4. The length of the CDR3 is 14 residues. The germline V gene encodes CDR1 SEHNR and CDR2 FQNEAQ (reference sequence). The CDR3 here is CASSLGQGWEKLFF. CDR3 DNA sequence: TGTGCCAGCAGCTTAGGACAGGGATGGGAAAAACTGTTTTTT.

This clone has just a few counts. The chain links TRBV2 to TRBJ1-4; tentative D call: TRBD1 (5 bases). Germline V gene lookup returns CDR1 SNHLY and CDR2 FYNNEI. There are 15 residues in the CDR3. V was shortened by 2 bases and J by 5 bases, with 12 bases between the two germline ends. The CDR3, as DNA: TGTGCCAGCAGTGAATCCGGGACGGAGAATGAAAAACTGTTTTTT. This sequence encodes CASSESGTENEKLFF. The variable domain in full, with the rest retrieved from reference TRBV2 and TRBJ1-4, is EPEVTQTPSHQVTQMGQEVILRCVPISNHLYFYWYRQILGQKVEFLVSFYNNEISEKSEIFDDQFSVERPDGSNFTLKIRSTKLEDSAMYFCASSESGTENEKLFFGSGTQLSVL.

The chain combines TRBV30 with TRBJ2-1; 8 nucleotides match TRBD2. CDR3 length: 16 amino acids. Trimming removed 3 bases from V and 0 bases from J; junction bases left unmatched: 7. Germline CDR1 is GTSNPN and CDR2 is SVGIG (reference sequence). Written as DNA, the CDR3 is TGTGCCTGGAGATCACTAGCGGCTTTCTCCTACAATGAGCAGTTCTTC. It translates to CAWRSLAAFSYNEQFF.

The V gene is TRBV5-1, the J gene TRBJ2-1; D is unclear. With 2 bases removed from V and 4 bases from J, the gap between germline ends came to 16 bases. This CDR3 spans 16 amino acids. In germline, CDR1 is SGHRS, CDR2 YFSETQ. CDR3 loop: CASSFGPGPLYNEQFF. The CDR3 bases are TGCGCCAGCAGCTTTGGTCCAGGCCCACTTTACAATGAGCAGTTCTTC.